One and the same sample provided the 15 T cell receptor beta chains below, sequenced in a study of human T cells and chemical hapten exposure. Each cDNA molecule in the library carried unique molecular identifiers. TCRdb reprocessed the reads via MiXCR and lists one record per CDR3 protein. The repertoire holds roughly 120,000 distinct CDR3 sequences, with 8% to 9.5% as singletons. Extraction yielded total RNA from whole blood (unfractionated). Sequenced material: whole blood. These receptor sequences come from a human donor in good health. Some clones in this sample may be carry-over from other donors' samples.

This clonotype was seen ten or more times. The chain has TRBV4-2 and TRBJ1-2, with D possibly TRBD1 on 5 matching bases. V lost 2 bases and J lost 5, with 15 bases in between. This CDR3 spans 15 amino acids. The germline V gene has CDR1 LGHNA and CDR2 YNFKEQ. The CDR3 DNA reads as TGTGCCAGCAGCCAATTTTTCCCCGGGGGATATGGCTACACCTTC. Protein sequence: CASSQFFPGGYGYTF.

This clonotype was observed at least ten times. The J gene is TRBJ1-4, the V gene TRBV4-1; tentatively, D is TRBD1 (5 bases). Trimming took off 4 bases at V and 3 bases at J, with 9 bases between the two ends. Per germline, CDR1 MGHRA and CDR2 YSYEKL. The CDR3 length is 14 residues. DNA for the CDR3: TGCGCCAGCAGCCTAGGGGCCCCTAATGAAAAACTGTTTTTT. Amino acids: CASSLGAPNEKLFF.

This clonotype was found a few times. The chain joins TRBV12-3 or TRBV12-4 to TRBJ1-1, with D hard to call. The CDR3 sequence is 11 residues long. The ends were cut back, 3 bases at V and 5 bases at J, with 4 bases in the middle. The CDR3 nucleotides are TGTGCCAGCAGTTTTGAGACTGAAGCTTTCTTT. It codes for CASSFETEAFF.

This sequence joins TRBV25-1 and TRBJ2-3, with D possibly called TRBD1 or TRBD2 (5 bases each). Trimming took 4 bases from V and 1 from J, leaving 15 bases between them. Germline CDR1 and CDR2: MGHDK and SYGVNS. The CDR3 is 16 residues long. This CDR3 reads CASSALGTLGTDTQYF. The CDR3 DNA reads as TGTGCCAGCAGTGCCCTGGGGACCCTCGGCACAGATACGCAGTATTTT.

This clonotype has at least ten counts. Here the CDR3 reads CASSHRGGQETQYF. In DNA form, the CDR3 reads TGTGCCAGCAGCCATCGGGGGGGGCAAGAGACCCAGTACTTC. The rearrangement uses TRBV3-1 and TRBJ2-5; TRBD2 matches at 8 bases. CDR1 LGHDT and CDR2 YNNKEL come from the germline V gene (reference sequence). CDR3 length: 14 residues. V was clipped by 3 bases and J by 2 bases; unmatched bases: 2.

The chain couples TRBV4-3 to TRBJ2-1; no clear D gene. With 2 bases removed from V and 8 bases from J, the gap between germline ends came to 10 bases. The CDR3 loop spans 13 amino acids. Germline V lookup: CDR1 LGHNA, CDR2 YSLEER. The DNA for the CDR3 is TGCGCCAGCAGCCAAAAGAGGTTCGATGAGCAGTTCTTC. This codes for CASSQKRFDEQFF.

This clonotype was recorded a few times. This chain uses TRBV7-7 with TRBJ2-1; D perhaps matches TRBD2 (5 bases). V lost 2 bases and J lost 3, with 11 bases in between. The length of the CDR3 is 15 residues. The V gene's germline CDR1 is SSHAT and CDR2 FNYEAQ (reference sequence). The CDR3 sequence is CASSLSPGSYNEQFF. DNA of the CDR3: TGTGCCAGCAGCTTATCTCCGGGAAGCTACAATGAGCAGTTCTTC.

CDR3 bases: TGCAGTGCTAGAGATCTGGGCGACAGCTCCTACGAGCAGTACTTC. It is translated as CSARDLGDSSYEQYF. The chain uses TRBV20-1 and TRBJ2-7; weak D call: TRBD1 (5 bases). Germline V lookup: CDR1 DFQATT, CDR2 SNEGSKA (reference sequence). This CDR3 is 15 amino acids long. V was pared by 0 bases and J by 0 bases, with 12 bases between.

The genes are TRBV11-2 and TRBJ2-1; 9 positions agree with TRBD1. This CDR3 region has 15 residues. J was trimmed by 2 bases and V by 5 bases; bases with no gene match: 4. The germline V gene has CDR1 SGHAT and CDR2 FQNNGV. CDR3 nucleotides: TGTGCCAGCAGCCCCGACAGGGGGACCTACAATGAGCAGTTCTTC. Translating gives CASSPDRGTYNEQFF.

This clonotype has more than one count but fewer than ten. The V call is TRBV5-4, the J call TRBJ1-2, with a weak D call TRBD1 (5 bases). CDR1 is SGHNT, CDR2 YYREEE, per germline (reference sequence). This CDR3 is 15 amino acids long. V lost 0 bases to trimming and J lost 4 bases, with 13 bases between them. The CDR3 loop is CASSLVRAGTYGYTF. The CDR3, as DNA: TGTGCCAGCAGCTTGGTGAGGGCTGGGACCTATGGCTACACCTTC.

The chain links TRBV14 to TRBJ2-7; 7 nucleotides match TRBD1. The CDR3 extends over 16 amino acids. After removal of 1 base from V and 2 bases from J, the junction contained 8 bases not matched to a gene. Germline V CDR1 and CDR2: SGHDN, FVKESK. The CDR3 DNA reads as TGTGCCAGCAGCCAAGTATTTGGGACAGCCACCTACGAGCAGTACTTC. Amino acid sequence: CASSQVFGTATYEQYF.

The V and J genes are TRBV11-3 and TRBJ1-1, with 9 bases identical to TRBD1. CDR3 length equals 15 residues. From germline, CDR1 is SGHNT and CDR2 YENEEA. The V segment lost 4 bases and the J segment 0 bases; nucleotides outside the gene matches: 3. The CDR3 DNA follows: TGTGCCAGCAGCTCCGGGACAGGGCTGAACACTGAAGCTTTCTTT. It yields the protein CASSSGTGLNTEAFF.

This clonotype was observed a few times. The chain combines TRBV7-9 with TRBJ2-7; D might be TRBD2 (6 bases). The ends were cut back, 4 bases at V and 1 base at J, with 17 bases in the middle. Germline CDR1 reads SEHNR; CDR2 reads FQNEAQ (reference sequence). This CDR3 contains 16 residues. The CDR3 here is CASSSVPGLASYEQYF. The CDR3 DNA follows: TGTGCCAGCAGCTCGGTCCCGGGACTGGCTTCCTACGAGCAGTACTTC. The entire variable domain, with the rest obtained from reference TRBV7-9 and TRBJ2-7, is as follows: DTGVSQNPRHKITKRGQNVTFRCDPISEHNRLYWYRQTLGQGPEFLTYFQNEAQLEKSRLLSDRFSAERPKGSFSTLEIQRTEQGDSAMYLCASSSVPGLASYEQYFGPGTRLTVT.

This clonotype was recorded a few times. This sequence joins TRBV20-1 and TRBJ2-7, with 7 bases identical to TRBD1. The CDR3 sequence is 14 residues long. Germline assignment: CDR1 DFQATT and CDR2 SNEGSKA (reference sequence). J gave up 3 bases and V 4 bases, and 9 bases lay outside the gene matches. CDR3 in amino acids: CSATTKTGNYEQYF. In DNA form, the CDR3 reads TGCAGTGCTACCACCAAGACAGGGAACTACGAGCAGTACTTC.

This clonotype was seen many times. This chain joins TRBV5-1 and TRBJ1-1; D perhaps matches TRBD1 (5 bases). Germline V gene data show CDR1 as SGHRS and CDR2 as YFSETQ. V lost 2 bases, J lost 1 base, and 9 bases lay in between. The CDR3 totals 14 residues. The CDR3: CASSFGHPNTEAFF. The CDR3 nucleotides read TGCGCCAGCAGCTTTGGACACCCGAACACTGAAGCTTTCTTT.